The 32 T cell receptor beta chains given below trace back to one sample, sequenced in a study of blood T cell repertoires in COVID-19 (dated by TCRdb to 2020 to 2022). Preparation of the library involved the immunoSEQ multiplex PCR assay. Here the immuneACCESS table is served through TCRdb, limited to in-frame sequences with V and J called. Missing clones are a known gap in these copies; in checked studies unresolved V genes cover under half, and the rest lacks a known reason. The sample table records tens of thousands of clones; approximately 90% of these occur just once. Of the sample, approximately 19% falls within the top ten clones. The sample taken for sequencing was peripheral blood. The source is a man aged 50-59 years in a cohort sampled during active COVID-19.

There are a few counts of this clone. The chain recombines TRBV27 with TRBJ2-6; TRBD1 matches at 10 bases. The CDR3 spans 19 residues. CDR1 and CDR2 (germline): MNHEY, SMNVEV (reference sequence). After removal of 0 bases from V and 0 bases from J, the junction contained 5 bases not matched to a gene. CDR3 in amino acids: CASSLSGQGGYSGANVLTF. Here the CDR3 DNA reads TGTGCCAGCAGTTTATCAGGACAGGGGGGATACTCTGGGGCCAACGTCCTGACTTTC.

The chain couples TRBV9 to TRBJ2-7; the match to TRBD2 covers 8 bases. Germline assignment: CDR1 SGDLS and CDR2 YYNGEE. V lost 0 bases, J lost 2 bases, and 4 bases stayed unmatched. The CDR3 spans 15 residues. DNA of the CDR3: TGTGCCAGCAGCGTAGAAGGCGGGGGGCCCTACGAGCAGTACTTC. Residues: CASSVEGGGPYEQYF.

This chain joins TRBV5-1 and TRBJ2-5; D gene unclear. V was trimmed by 0 bases and J by 5 bases, leaving 8 bases between them. The CDR3 extends over 13 amino acids. CDR1 is SGHRS, CDR2 YFSETQ, per germline. This chain's CDR3 is CASSLVGYETQYF. The CDR3 nucleotides read TGCGCCAGCAGCTTGGTCGGTTACGAGACCCAGTACTTC.

The chain joins TRBV6-2 or TRBV6-3 to TRBJ2-7; weak D call: TRBD2 (5 bases). Trimming pared 2 bases from V and 0 bases from J, leaving 14 bases between. The CDR3 consists of 16 residues. Germline loops: CDR1 MNHEY, CDR2 SVGEGT. This chain's CDR3 is CASSYVFGVGSYEQYF. The DNA for the CDR3 is TGTGCCAGCAGTTACGTCTTCGGGGTTGGCTCCTACGAGCAGTACTTC.

V is TRBV12-3 or TRBV12-4 and J is TRBJ2-5; no clear D. V was clipped by 6 bases and J by 7 bases, with 9 bases between them. The CDR3 sequence is 11 residues long. The CDR3 DNA reads TGTGCCAGCAGCTCCCCGGGGACCCAGTACTTC. This encodes CASSSPGTQYF.

This sequence joins TRBV2 and TRBJ2-7, with D tentatively TRBD2 (5 bases). Germline V gene sequence: CDR1 SNHLY, CDR2 FYNNEI. This CDR3 has 13 residues. Trimming took 9 bases from V and 0 from J, leaving 12 bases between them. The CDR3 DNA is TGTGCCAGGACTCGGGGAAGCTCCTACGAGCAGTACTTC. As protein: CARTRGSSYEQYF.

The chain is built from TRBV15 and TRBJ1-1, with 10 bases identical to TRBD1. The germline gives CDR1 LNHNV, CDR2 YYDKDF (reference sequence). V gave up 5 bases and J gave up 4 bases; unmatched junction bases: 1. This CDR3 contains 13 residues. The CDR3 loop reads CATSGTGATEAFF. DNA for the CDR3: TGTGCCACCAGCGGGACAGGGGCCACTGAAGCTTTCTTT.

V usage is TRBV27 and J usage is TRBJ1-5; D uncertain. The CDR3 has 16 amino acids. V was pared by 3 bases and J by 7 bases, with 19 bases between. Germline V gene sequence: CDR1 MNHEY, CDR2 SMNVEV (reference sequence). CDR3 in DNA: TGTGCCAGCAGTTTTGGTCCCCCCCCCGGGTCCCAGCCCCAGCATTTT. Its protein product is CASSFGPPPGSQPQHF.

A single count supports this clone. The rearrangement uses TRBV18 and TRBJ1-1; D gene uncertain. This CDR3 has 13 residues. CDR1 is KGHSH and CDR2 is LQKENI in the germline V gene. V lost 3 bases and J 5 bases, leaving 10 bases between the germline ends. Here the CDR3 reads CASSPSGRTEAFF. CDR3 bases: TGTGCCAGCTCACCTTCAGGCCGAACTGAAGCTTTCTTT.

This sequence joins TRBV11-3 and TRBJ2-1; 11 bases agree with TRBD2. Trimming took 1 base from V and 5 from J; bases not matched to a gene: 4. Germline V gene lookup returns CDR1 SGHNT and CDR2 YENEEA. This CDR3 has 16 residues. In DNA form, the CDR3 reads TGTGCCAGCAGCTTAGGTGGGACTAGCGGAGACAATGAGCAGTTCTTC. Translated, it gives CASSLGGTSGDNEQFF.

This clone has more than one count but fewer than ten. This chain links TRBV6-4 with TRBJ2-5; D gene unclear. The length of the CDR3 is 13 residues. V gave up 2 bases and J gave up 5 bases, with 9 bases separating them. CDR1 is MRHNA and CDR2 is SNTAGT in the germline V gene. The CDR3 bases are TGTGCCAGCAGTGACAGGATCGGGGAGACCCAGTACTTC. This gives the protein CASSDRIGETQYF.

The genes are TRBV5-1 and TRBJ2-1, with D possibly TRBD2 on 6 matching bases. The CDR3 has 15 residues. The V end was cut by 4 bases, the J end by 6 bases, with 17 bases between. Germline-derived CDR1 and CDR2 are SGHRS and YFSETQ. In DNA form, the CDR3 reads TGCGCCAGCAGCGGACTAAGCGAGGAGGTCAATGAGCAGTTCTTC. Amino acids: CASSGLSEEVNEQFF.

In nucleotides, the CDR3 is TGCGCCAGCAGCCAAGATCAGCGGACGAATGAGCAGTTCTTC. As protein: CASSQDQRTNEQFF. J is TRBJ2-1 and V is TRBV4-3, with D tentatively TRBD2 (5 bases). Looked up from germline, CDR1 is LGHNA and CDR2 is YSLEER. V was clipped by 0 bases and J by 7 bases, with 10 bases between them. This CDR3 is 14 amino acids long.

As concerns this clone: At one of its ends the junction is not consistent with the germline gene, which may arise from a read error. The rearrangement links TRBV7-7 to TRBJ1-1, with D possibly matching TRBD1 (5 bases). Germline V gene sequence: CDR1 SSHAT, CDR2 FNYEAQ (reference sequence). The CDR3 totals 13 residues. CDR3 coding DNA: TGTGCTAGCAGCTCAGGGCCGAGTGATGAAGCTTTCTTT. Translation: CASSSGPSDEAFF. Looking up the rest from reference TRBV7-7 and TRBJ1-1 gives the full variable domain: GAGVSQSPRYKVTKRGQDVTLRCDPISSHATLYWYQQALGQGPEFLTYFNYEAQPDKSGLPSDRFSAERPEGSISTLTIQRTEQRDSAMYRCASSSGPSDEAFFGQGTRLTVV.

V gene TRBV6-2 or TRBV6-3 combines with J gene TRBJ2-3, with TRBD2 identical over 11 bases. The CDR3 is made up of 15 amino acids. Per the germline V gene, CDR1 is MNHEY and CDR2 is SVGEGT. With V trimmed by 6 bases and J by 4 bases, 6 bases remained unmatched. The CDR3: CASSLSGGAADTQYF. In DNA, the CDR3 is TGTGCCAGCAGCCTTAGCGGGGGGGCTGCAGATACGCAGTATTTT.

The J gene is TRBJ1-4, the V gene TRBV30; no reliable D call. V lost 2 bases, J lost 10 bases, and 17 bases lay in between. Germline values: CDR1 GTSNPN, CDR2 SVGIG (reference sequence). This CDR3 region has 14 residues. CDR3 sequence: CAWSSRRGGGKLFF. The CDR3 bases are TGTGCCTGGAGTAGCCGCAGAGGAGGTGGAAAACTGTTTTTT.

This chain uses TRBV7-3 with TRBJ1-1, with D unresolved. This CDR3 comprises 13 residues. CDR1 is SGHTA, CDR2 FQGTGA, per germline. Trimming stripped 2 bases from V and 3 bases from J, with 7 bases between. This CDR3 reads CASSLFQDTEAFF. The CDR3 DNA follows: TGTGCCAGCAGCTTATTTCAGGACACTGAAGCTTTCTTT.

This clone occurred once. This chain uses TRBV19 with TRBJ2-7; 9 positions match TRBD1. The ends lost 5 bases at V and 4 bases at J; junction bases unmatched: 12. The V gene's germline CDR1 is LNHDA and CDR2 SQIVND (reference sequence). The CDR3 length is 16 residues. CDR3 DNA sequence: TGTGCCAGTAGTCTATGGGGTCCACAGGGGGCGTACGAGCAGTACTTC. Its translation: CASSLWGPQGAYEQYF.

This clone was recorded a few times. This sequence joins TRBV7-9 and TRBJ1-1; TRBD1 is a possible D gene (5 bases). The V gene's germline CDR1 is SEHNR and CDR2 FQNEAQ (reference sequence). V lost 6 bases to trimming and J lost 7 bases, with 12 bases between them. The CDR3 sequence is 12 residues long. CDR3 DNA: TGTGCCAGCAGACATCAGGGATTTGAAGCTTTCTTT. This codes for CASRHQGFEAFF.

The chain recombines TRBV6-5 with TRBJ2-5; 7 bases line up with TRBD1. V was clipped by 7 bases and J by 0 bases; unmatched bases: 5. CDR1 and CDR2 from the germline V gene are MNHEY and SVGAGI. The CDR3 is 14 residues long. The CDR3 nucleotides are TGTGCCAGCACACAGGGACAGTACCAAGAGACCCAGTACTTC. Encoded protein: CASTQGQYQETQYF.

The chain combines TRBV28 with TRBJ2-7, with 7 bases lining up with TRBD1. The CDR3 covers 11 residues. Germline assignment: CDR1 MDHEN and CDR2 SYDVKM. With V trimmed by 5 bases and J by 7 bases, 2 bases remained unmatched. The CDR3 bases are TGTGCCAGCAGTACAGGGGTGGAGCAGTACGTC. Amino acid sequence: CASSTGVEQYV.

The chain recombines TRBV11-2 with TRBJ2-7; perhaps TRBD2 as D (5 bases). Trimming left V 4 bases short and J 4 bases short, with 26 bases between. The CDR3 runs 18 residues. Per the germline V gene, CDR1 is SGHAT and CDR2 is FQNNGV. This chain's CDR3 is CASSSFPARIGEFYEQYF. CDR3 coding DNA: TGTGCCAGCAGCTCTTTCCCCGCACGGATCGGGGAATTTTACGAGCAGTACTTC.

The V and J genes are TRBV6-6 and TRBJ1-5; 8 positions agree with TRBD1. This CDR3 region has 14 residues. Trimming cost V 6 bases and J 7 bases; bases outside gene matches: 8. From germline, CDR1 is MNHNY and CDR2 SVGAGI (reference sequence). CDR3 sequence: CASRTTGGGQPQHF. CDR3 nucleotide sequence: TGTGCCAGCAGGACAACAGGGGGGGGGCAGCCCCAGCATTTT.

The genes are TRBV5-4 and TRBJ1-3; 9 bases are a match to TRBD1. CDR1 and CDR2 from the germline V gene are SGHNT and YYREEE (reference sequence). The CDR3 extends over 15 amino acids. Losses at the gene ends were 4 bases for V and 4 bases for J; bases not matched to a gene: 6. This chain's CDR3 is CASSTRDRDGNTIYF. Written as DNA, the CDR3 is TGTGCCAGCAGCACACGGGACAGGGACGGAAACACCATATATTTT.

This clone was counted once. The V gene is TRBV9, the J gene TRBJ2-1; D gene uncertain. Between the trimmed V and J ends, which lost 5 bases and 5 bases, there was a span of 14 bases. CDR1 is SGDLS, CDR2 YYNGEE, per germline. This CDR3 has 14 amino acids. CDR3 in DNA: TGTGCCAGCAGGGGTCATGGCGGAGACAATGAGCAGTTCTTC. Translated: CASRGHGGDNEQFF. The full variable domain, with the rest looked up from reference TRBV9 and TRBJ2-1, is DSGVTQTPKHLITATGQRVTLRCSPRSGDLSVYWYQQSLDQGLQFLIQYYNGEERAKGNILERFSAQQFPDLHSELNLSSLELGDSALYFCASRGHGGDNEQFFGPGTRLTVL.

This chain joins TRBV9 and TRBJ1-1; weak D call: TRBD1 (5 bases). V lost 1 base to trimming and J lost 1 base, with 17 bases between them. The CDR3 is made up of 17 amino acids. Germline loops: CDR1 SGDLS, CDR2 YYNGEE. As DNA, the CDR3 is TGTGCCAGCAGCGTAAACGGCAGGGTAGACCCGAACACTGAAGCTTTCTTT. It codes for CASSVNGRVDPNTEAFF. Together with reference TRBV9 and TRBJ1-1, the CDR3 gives the full variable domain: DSGVTQTPKHLITATGQRVTLRCSPRSGDLSVYWYQQSLDQGLQFLIQYYNGEERAKGNILERFSAQQFPDLHSELNLSSLELGDSALYFCASSVNGRVDPNTEAFFGQGTRLTVV.

The CDR3 region has the DNA TGTGCCAGCAGTCCCTATCGACAGGAAGCTAACTATGGCTACACCTTC. Amino acid sequence: CASSPYRQEANYGYTF. The chain employs TRBV27 and TRBJ1-2; TRBD1 is a possible D gene (6 bases). V gave up 5 bases and J gave up 0 bases, with 16 bases separating them. CDR1 and CDR2 (germline): MNHEY, SMNVEV (reference sequence). The CDR3 is made up of 16 amino acids.

V gene TRBV5-5 combines with J gene TRBJ2-2, with 9 bases fitting TRBD2. Germline loops: CDR1 SGHKS, CDR2 YYEKEE (reference sequence). The length of the CDR3 is 15 residues. V was clipped by 5 bases and J by 5 bases; unmatched bases: 7. CDR3 in amino acids: CASSLQAGGTGELFF. For the CDR3, the DNA is TGTGCCAGCAGTCTTCAAGCGGGAGGTACCGGGGAGCTGTTTTTT.

Here the CDR3 reads CASSQDRGLAGGPSGELFF. The CDR3 region has the DNA TGTGCCAGCAGCCAAGATAGAGGACTAGCGGGAGGGCCGTCCGGGGAGCTGTTTTTT. The chain links TRBV3-1 (or the pseudogene TRBV3-2) to TRBJ2-2; 15 bases fit TRBD2. V gave up 0 bases and J gave up 6 bases; unmatched junction bases: 8. This CDR3 is built from 19 residues. From germline, CDR1 is LGHDT and CDR2 YNNKEL (reference sequence).

The chain recombines TRBV6-5 with TRBJ1-1; 8 bases fit TRBD1. CDR1 and CDR2 (germline): MNHEY, SVGAGI. Trimming at V came to 8 bases and at J to 0 bases, leaving 8 bases not matched to a gene. This CDR3 comprises 15 residues. CDR3 nucleotide sequence: TGTGCCAGCGGGGGGACAGGCTATCTGAACACTGAAGCTTTCTTT. This gives the protein CASGGTGYLNTEAFF.

The chain uses TRBV3-1 (or the pseudogene TRBV3-2) and TRBJ1-4, with D tentatively TRBD1 (5 bases). CDR3 length equals 15 residues. Trimming stripped 4 bases from V and 8 bases from J, with 17 bases between. Germline-derived CDR1 and CDR2 are LGHDT and YNNKEL (reference sequence). Here the CDR3 DNA reads TGTGCCAGCAGCCTTTCGCAGGGTGTGGACGAAAAACTGTTTTTT. The encoded protein is CASSLSQGVDEKLFF.

A single count supports this clone. This chain connects TRBV11-2 to TRBJ2-7; D may be TRBD2 (6 bases). There are 14 residues in the CDR3. Germline-derived CDR1 and CDR2 are SGHAT and FQNNGV. V was pared by 4 bases and J by 3 bases, with 13 bases between. The CDR3: CASSSPGEIYEQYF. The DNA for the CDR3 is TGTGCCAGCAGCTCTCCGGGAGAGATCTACGAGCAGTACTTC. The variable domain in full, completed from reference TRBV11-2 and TRBJ2-7, reads EAGVAQSPRYKIIEKRQSVAFWCNPISGHATLYWYQQILGQGPKLLIQFQNNGVVDDSQLPKDRFSAERLKGVDSTLKIQPAKLEDSAVYLCASSSPGEIYEQYFGPGTRLTVT.